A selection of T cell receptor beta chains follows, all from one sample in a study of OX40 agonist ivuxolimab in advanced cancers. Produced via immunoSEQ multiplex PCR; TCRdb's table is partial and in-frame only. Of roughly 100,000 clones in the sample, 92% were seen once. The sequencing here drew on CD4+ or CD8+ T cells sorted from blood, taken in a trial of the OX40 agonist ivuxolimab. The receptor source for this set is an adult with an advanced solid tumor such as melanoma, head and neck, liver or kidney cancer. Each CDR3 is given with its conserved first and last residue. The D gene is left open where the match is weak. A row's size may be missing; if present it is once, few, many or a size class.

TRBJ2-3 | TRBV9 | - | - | TGTGCCAGCAGCGAGCCCTTGTTTCAGACGCAGTATTTT | CASSEPLFQTQYF
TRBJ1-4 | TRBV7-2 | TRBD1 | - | TGTGCCAGCAGCTCCCCGGGACAGGGCGAAAAACTGTTTTTT | CASSSPGQGEKLFF
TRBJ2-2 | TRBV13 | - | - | TGTGCCAGCCCCCAGGGAAACACCGGGGAGCTGTTTTTT | CASPQGNTGELFF
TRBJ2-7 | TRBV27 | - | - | TGTGCCAGCAGTCCGGAACCGGGCTCCTACGAGCAGTACTTC | CASSPEPGSYEQYF
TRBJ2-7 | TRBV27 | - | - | TGTGCCAGCAGTTCGGCGGGGAGCTCCTACGAGCAGTACTTC | CASSSAGSSYEQYF
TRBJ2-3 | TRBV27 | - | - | TGTGCCAGCAGTTTAATGGACACAGATACGCAGTATTTT | CASSLMDTDTQYF
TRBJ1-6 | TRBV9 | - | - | TGTGCCAGCAGCCCGGATTTAGGTAATTCACCCCTCCACTTT | CASSPDLGNSPLHF
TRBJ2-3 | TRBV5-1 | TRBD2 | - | TGCGCCAGCAGCCAGCTAGCGGGGGGTCCCACAGATACGCAGTATTTT | CASSQLAGGPTDTQYF
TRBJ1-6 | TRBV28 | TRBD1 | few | TGTGCCAGCAGTTTAGGGCAGGGGGTCATTTCACCCCTCCACTTT | CASSLGQGVISPLHF
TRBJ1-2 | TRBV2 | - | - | TGTGCCAGCAGTGAAGATGGGGGCAGCTATGGCTACACCTTC | CASSEDGGSYGYTF
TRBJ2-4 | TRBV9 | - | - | TGTGCCAGCAGCGTTAGTTTTTCAGCCAAAAACATTCAGTACTTC | CASSVSFSAKNIQYF
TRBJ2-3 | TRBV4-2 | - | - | TGTGCCAGCAGCCCAAGTTATCGGACTGACACAGATACGCAGTATTTT | CASSPSYRTDTDTQYF
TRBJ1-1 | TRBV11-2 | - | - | TGTGCCAGCAGCTCGCGGGAGAGTCAGCTTGAAGCTTTCTTT | CASSSRESQLEAFF
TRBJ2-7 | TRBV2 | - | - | TGTGCCAGCTGTGACAGGCTGAGCTACGAGCAGTACTTC | CASCDRLSYEQYF
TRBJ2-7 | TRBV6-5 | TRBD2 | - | TGTGCCAGCAGCCAACTAGCGGGGGGCGACGAGCAGTACTTC | CASSQLAGGDEQYF
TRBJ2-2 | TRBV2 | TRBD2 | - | TGTGCCACCAAGACGTGGCTAGCGGAGGGGGAGCTGTTTTTT | CATKTWLAEGELFF
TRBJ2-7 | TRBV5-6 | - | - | TGTGCCAGCAGCTTGTCGTTACACTACGAGCAGTACTTC | CASSLSLHYEQYF
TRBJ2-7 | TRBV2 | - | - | TGTGCCAGCAGTCGTCCCCGGGACCGAACGGCCTACGAGCAGTACTTC | CASSRPRDRTAYEQYF
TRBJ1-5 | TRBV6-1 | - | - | TGTGCCAGCAGTGAATGGGGGGGCGGCAATCAGCCCCAGCATTTT | CASSEWGGGNQPQHF
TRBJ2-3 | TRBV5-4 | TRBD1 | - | TGTGCCAGCAGCTCGGCCGCGGACAGGCATACGCAGTATTTT | CASSSAADRHTQYF
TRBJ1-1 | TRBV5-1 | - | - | TGCGCCAGCAGCTTGGAAGGGGGGAGAGTTGAAGCTTTCTTT | CASSLEGGRVEAFF
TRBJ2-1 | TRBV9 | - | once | TGTGCCAGCGGGTTTACTGGGAACTCCTACAATGAGCAGTTCTTC | CASGFTGNSYNEQFF
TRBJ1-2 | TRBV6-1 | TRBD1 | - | TGTGCCAGCAGTGAAGACCTCGGGGACAGTAACTATGGCTACACCTTC | CASSEDLGDSNYGYTF
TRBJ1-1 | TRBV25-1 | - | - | TGTGCCAGCAGTCCCCAGGGCGGAGGGTGGTACACTGAAGCTTTCTTT | CASSPQGGGWYTEAFF
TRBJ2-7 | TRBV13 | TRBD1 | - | TGTGCCAGCAGCTTAGAGGGGACAGGGACTTCCTACGAGCAGTACTTC | CASSLEGTGTSYEQYF
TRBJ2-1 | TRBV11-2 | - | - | TGTGCCAGCAGCCAGTCTGGGAGCTCCTACAATGAGCAGTTCTTC | CASSQSGSSYNEQFF